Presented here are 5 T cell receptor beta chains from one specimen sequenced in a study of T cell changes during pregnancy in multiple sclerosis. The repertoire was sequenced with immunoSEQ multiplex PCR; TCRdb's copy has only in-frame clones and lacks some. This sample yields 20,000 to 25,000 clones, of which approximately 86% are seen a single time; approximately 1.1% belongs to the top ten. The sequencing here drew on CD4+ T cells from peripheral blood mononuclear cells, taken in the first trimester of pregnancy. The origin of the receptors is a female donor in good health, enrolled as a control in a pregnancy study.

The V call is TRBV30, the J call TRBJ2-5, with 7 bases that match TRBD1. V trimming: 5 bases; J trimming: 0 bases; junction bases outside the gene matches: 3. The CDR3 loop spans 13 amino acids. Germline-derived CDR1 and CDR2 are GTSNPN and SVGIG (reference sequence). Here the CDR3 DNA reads TGTGCCTGGGGAACAGGGGACCAAGAGACCCAGTACTTC. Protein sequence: CAWGTGDQETQYF. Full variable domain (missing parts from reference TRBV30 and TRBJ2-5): SQTIHQWPATLVQPVGSPLSLECTVEGTSNPNLYWYRQAAGRGLQLLFYSVGIGQISSEVPQNLSASRPQDRQFILSSKKLLLSDSGFYLCAWGTGDQETQYFGPGTRLLVL.

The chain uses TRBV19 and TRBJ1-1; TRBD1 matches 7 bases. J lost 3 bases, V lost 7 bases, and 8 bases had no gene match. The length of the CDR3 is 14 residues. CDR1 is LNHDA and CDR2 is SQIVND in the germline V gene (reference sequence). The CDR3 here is CASTPTGYDTEAFF. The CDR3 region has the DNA TGTGCCAGTACCCCGACAGGGTATGACACTGAAGCTTTCTTT.

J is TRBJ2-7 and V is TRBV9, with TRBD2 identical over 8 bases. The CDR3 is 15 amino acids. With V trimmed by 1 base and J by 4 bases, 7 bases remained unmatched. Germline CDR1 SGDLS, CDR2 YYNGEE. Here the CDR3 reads CASSVPGGVRYEQYF. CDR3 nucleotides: TGTGCCAGCAGCGTACCGGGAGGGGTCAGGTACGAGCAGTACTTC.

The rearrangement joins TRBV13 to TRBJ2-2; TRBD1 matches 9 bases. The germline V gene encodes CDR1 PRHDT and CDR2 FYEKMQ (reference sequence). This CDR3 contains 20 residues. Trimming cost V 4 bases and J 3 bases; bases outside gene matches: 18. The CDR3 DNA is TGTGCCAGCAGCTCCCCCGGGACAGGGTTCCTACGATTGGACACCGGGGAGCTGTTTTTT. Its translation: CASSSPGTGFLRLDTGELFF. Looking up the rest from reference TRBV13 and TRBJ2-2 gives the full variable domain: AAGVIQSPRHLIKEKRETATLKCYPIPRHDTVYWYQQGPGQDPQFLISFYEKMQSDKGSIPDRFSAQQFSDYHSELNMSSLELGDSALYFCASSSPGTGFLRLDTGELFFGEGSRLTVL.

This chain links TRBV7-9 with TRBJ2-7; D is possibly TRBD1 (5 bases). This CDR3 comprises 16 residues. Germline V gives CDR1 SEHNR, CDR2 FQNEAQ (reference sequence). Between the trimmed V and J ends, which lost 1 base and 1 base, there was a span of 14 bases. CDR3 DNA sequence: TGTGCCAGCAGCTTAGAGCTTAGTCAGGGTTCCTACGAGCAGTACTTC. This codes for CASSLELSQGSYEQYF. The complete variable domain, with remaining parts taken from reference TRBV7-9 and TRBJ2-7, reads DTGVSQNPRHKITKRGQNVTFRCDPISEHNRLYWYRQTLGQGPEFLTYFQNEAQLEKSRLLSDRFSAERPKGSFSTLEIQRTEQGDSAMYLCASSLELSQGSYEQYFGPGTRLTVT.